This TCR beta chain was sequenced for a study of response to subunit inactivated influenza vaccine. From germline, CDR1 is SGHDN and CDR2 FVKESK. The CDR3 sequence is 15 residues long. V lost 1 base, J lost 3 bases, and 12 bases lay in between. Points from the study as a whole: Each seasonal influenza vaccination, the authors suggested, recruits few new T cells.

About this clonotype itself: Its antigen is not known.

Via MiXCR, TCRdb re-called the RT-PCR reads, giving one row per CDR3 protein. The sample includes roughly 650,000 distinct CDR3 sequences, roughly 14% of them seen just once. The chain links TRBV14 to TRBJ1-1; D uncertain. The source is a man aged 45-65 years who received an inactivated influenza vaccine. The sample here was PBMCs from blood, taken 12 days after vaccination. The CDR3, as DNA: TGTGCCAGCAGCCAAGTCTGGGGTTCTCACACTGAAGCTTTCTTT. Translation gives CASSQVWGSHTEAFF.